This T cell receptor (beta chain) was obtained from a study of PD-1 blockade in mismatch repair-deficient tumors listed by TCRdb under 2017. Some background on the complete study: Between late 2013 and September 2016, the trial enrolled about 86 consecutive patients with 11 to 12 mismatch repair-deficient cancer types, every one of whom had been previously treated and was progressing. Deep sequencing of TCR CDR3 regions was used to track tumor-associated T cell clones in peripheral blood of patients responding to PD-1 blockade. Overall results and qualifications from the work: After pembrolizumab, tumor-resident clones, which were often undetectable in blood before treatment, expanded rapidly and then contracted, generally ahead of radiologic responses.

Receptors were amplified or captured by the immunoSEQ multiplex PCR assay. What TCRdb holds here is the immuneACCESS table cut down to in-frame rearrangements. Part of the clones is not present; checked against another copy, under half of the missing clones reflect an unresolved V gene, and the others are unexplained. Counted in this sample were 60,000 to 70,000 clones; around 89% of them appeared once. About 14% of the sample is held by the ten biggest clonotypes. A word on this clone: No antigen is known for it. Base qualities are not recorded, but no much larger clone differs from it by a single base.

The germline V and J ends show losses of 3 bases and 6 bases respectively, and no gene match explains 9 bases of the junction. The CDR3 runs 15 residues from the cysteine to the phenylalanine. Just CDR3 DNA is preserved here, 45 bases in frame from base 1. The germline V gene gives CDR1 as MDHEN and CDR2 as SYDVKM. For each enrolled patient, mismatch repair deficiency was established using either polymerase chain reaction or immunohistochemistry. Three patients who responded to pembrolizumab therapy underwent TCR sequencing. In the phase II trial, pembrolizumab PD-1 blockade was tested prospectively in advanced mismatch repair-deficient cancers, no matter which tissue of origin the cancers came from. Peripheral blood T cell samples were gathered serially, both before PD-1 blockade started and at multiple time points afterward. Blood sampling times were expressed in weeks after the first pembrolizumab dose.

The origin of this receptor is an adult with mismatch repair-deficient cancer. The rearranged chain carries TRBV28 and TRBJ2-5, with 8 middle bases fitting TRBD1. Material: peripheral blood, obtained 52 weeks after starting pembrolizumab. The CDR3 reads CASSLSQGARQTQYF. The DNA reads TGTGCCAGCAGTTTGTCCCAGGGGGCGAGGCAGACCCAGTACTTC.